A single sample is the source of the 18 T cell receptor beta chains below, sequenced in a study of glioma-infiltrating T cells. The iRepertoire nested amplicon-rescue multiplex PCR amplified TCR alpha and beta CDR3s from RNA. From the multiplex PCR reads, TCRdb called clonotypes with MiXCR, one entry per CDR3 protein. Among a few hundred thousand distinct CDR3 sequences listed, approximately 42% were seen once. Sample: glioma tissue, nonneoplastic brain tissue, or PBMCs (not recorded which). These receptor sequences come from a human donor with low-grade glioma or glioblastoma, undergoing nonglioma brain surgery, or in good health (not recorded which).

The chain joins TRBV7-2 to TRBJ2-7, with no clear D. Trimming cost V 0 bases and J 4 bases, with 16 bases left between them. Germline values: CDR1 SGHTA, CDR2 FQGNSA. There are 16 residues in the CDR3. CDR3 amino acids: CASSLARTPLGYEQYF. CDR3 sequence (DNA): TGTGCCAGCAGCTTAGCGCGCACTCCCCTGGGGTACGAGCAGTACTTC. Full variable domain (rest looked up from reference TRBV7-2 and TRBJ2-7): GAGVSQSPSNKVTEKGKDVELRCDPISGHTALYWYRQSLGQGLEFLIYFQGNSAPDKSGLPSDRFSAERTGGSVSTLTIQRTQQEDSAVYLCASSLARTPLGYEQYFGPGTRLTVT.

This clonotype was observed a handful of times. The chain joins TRBV7-2 to TRBJ1-2, with a possible D match to TRBD1 (6 bases). The V and J ends lost 0 bases and 2 bases respectively, with 7 bases between them. The CDR3 runs 14 residues. Germline V gene data show CDR1 as SGHTA and CDR2 as FQGNSA. CDR3 amino acids: CASSLADRNYGYTF. The CDR3 DNA reads TGTGCCAGCAGCTTAGCCGACAGGAACTATGGCTACACCTTC.

This clonotype was counted only a few times. The CDR3 DNA is TGTGCCACCAGTGACCCCGTTCATCCTATAACGGGAGGGGCCAATGAGCAGTTCTTC. Its translation: CATSDPVHPITGGANEQFF. The chain has TRBV7-9 and TRBJ2-1, with 8 bases matching TRBD2. From germline, CDR1 is SEHNR and CDR2 FQNEAQ (reference sequence). This CDR3 spans 19 amino acids. Germline trimming cut 10 bases from V and 6 bases from J; bases unmatched to any gene: 26.

To note about this clonotype: This may stem from a read error, because a much larger clone lies one nucleotide away. The chain combines TRBV27 with TRBJ2-5; 11 nucleotides align to TRBD2. Looked up from germline, CDR1 is MNHEY and CDR2 is SMNVEV (reference sequence). Germline trimming cut 3 bases from V and 4 bases from J; bases unmatched to any gene: 4. The length of the CDR3 is 15 residues. The CDR3 protein is CASSLLAGGLETQYF. CDR3 DNA: TGTGCCAGCAGTTTGCTAGCGGGAGGTCTAGAGACCCAGTACTTC.

The V and J genes are TRBV20-1 and TRBJ2-5; D ambiguous. The V and J ends lost 0 bases and 5 bases respectively, with 10 bases between them. This CDR3 region has 13 residues. Germline CDR1 DFQATT, CDR2 SNEGSKA (reference sequence). CDR3: CSARDMLSETQYF. The CDR3 DNA reads as TGCAGTGCTAGAGATATGCTTTCGGAGACCCAGTACTTC.

The DNA of the CDR3 is TGCAGTGCTAGTGAGGAACAGGGGCGAAATGAGCAGTTCTTC. It translates to CSASEEQGRNEQFF. This chain connects TRBV20-1 to TRBJ2-1; TRBD1 matches at 7 bases. With V trimmed by 3 bases and J by 7 bases, 9 bases remained unmatched. Germline loops: CDR1 DFQATT, CDR2 SNEGSKA (reference sequence). The CDR3 has 14 residues.

Points on this clonotype: A read error may explain this, as a much larger clone is one base away. The chain combines TRBV6-5 with TRBJ2-4, with TRBD1 matching 9 bases. Germline V gene lookup returns CDR1 MNHEY and CDR2 SVGAGI. The length of the CDR3 is 15 residues. Here the CDR3 reads CASSYSGTGLNIHYF. CDR3 in DNA: TGTGCCAGCAGTTACTCCGGGACAGGGTTGAACATTCATTACTTC.

This sequence joins TRBV29-1 and TRBJ2-7; D not resolved. This CDR3 region has 11 residues. Germline V gene lookup returns CDR1 SQVTM and CDR2 ANQGSEA. Trimming removed 6 bases from V and 0 bases from J, with 6 bases in between. The CDR3 loop is CSVRSSYEQYF. CDR3 DNA: TGCAGCGTCAGGAGCTCCTACGAGCAGTACTTC.

This clonotype was observed a single time. V and J are TRBV12-3 or TRBV12-4 and TRBJ1-2; TRBD1 matches 8 bases. CDR3 size: 14 residues. V gave up 3 bases and J gave up 7 bases; unmatched junction bases: 7. The CDR3 region is CASSFQAGGIGYTF. The CDR3 coding sequence is TGTGCCAGCAGTTTTCAAGCAGGGGGCATTGGCTACACCTTC.

V and J are TRBV7-9 and TRBJ2-3; TRBD2 agrees at 13 bases. The trim removed 4 bases at V and 14 bases at J, leaving 9 bases unmatched. CDR3 size: 14 residues. Germline CDR1 reads SEHNR; CDR2 reads FQNEAQ (reference sequence). The CDR3 region is CASSSPGLAGVRYF. DNA for the CDR3: TGTGCCAGCAGCTCCCCCGGACTAGCGGGAGTGCGGTATTTT.

This clonotype was recorded once. The junction departs from germline at one end; a sequencing error may be responsible. The chain is built from TRBV7-2 and TRBJ1-5; D perhaps matches TRBD1 (6 bases). Germline loops: CDR1 SGHTA, CDR2 FQGNSA. The CDR3 loop spans 16 amino acids. The CDR3 DNA is TGTGCCAGCAGCTCAGGGGTGGGACGCTCGAGTCAGCCCCAGAATTTT. Its translation: CASSSGVGRSSQPQNF. Looking up the rest from reference TRBV7-2 and TRBJ1-5 gives the full variable domain: GAGVSQSPSNKVTEKGKDVELRCDPISGHTALYWYRQSLGQGLEFLIYFQGNSAPDKSGLPSDRFSAERTGGSVSTLTIQRTQQEDSAVYLCASSSGVGRSSQPQNFGDGTRLSIL.

The chain couples TRBV20-1 to TRBJ1-2; D remains ambiguous. Per germline, CDR1 DFQATT and CDR2 SNEGSKA (reference sequence). Deletions cut 1 base from V and 6 bases from J, with 12 bases between. The CDR3 spans 13 residues. CDR3 nucleotides: TGCAGTGCTAGAGCCTCCTTTAAGGATGGCTACACCTTC. This gives the protein CSARASFKDGYTF.

This clonotype has more than one count but fewer than ten. The J gene is TRBJ2-1, the V gene TRBV20-1; D call uncertain. CDR1 DFQATT and CDR2 SNEGSKA come from the germline V gene (reference sequence). The CDR3 covers 15 residues. Deletions cut 5 bases from V and 3 bases from J, with 17 bases between. The CDR3 reads CSARPSIAGYNEQFF. The DNA for the CDR3 is TGCAGTGCTCGGCCCTCGATAGCAGGCTACAATGAGCAGTTCTTC.

About this clonotype: Germline and junction disagree at one end, which may indicate a read error. The V gene is TRBV7-7, the J gene TRBJ2-1, with D uncertain. There are 13 residues in the CDR3. Germline CDR1 reads SSHAT; CDR2 reads FNYEAQ (reference sequence). CDR3 amino acids: CASSPATYNEQFF. The CDR3 region has the DNA TGTGCTAGCAGCCCGGCTACCTACAATGAGCAGTTCTTC.

This clonotype was seen a few times. The chain carries TRBV7-2 and TRBJ1-1; D ambiguous. From germline, CDR1 is SGHTA and CDR2 FQGNSA. The ends were cut back, 2 bases at V and 3 bases at J, with 7 bases in the middle. The CDR3 runs 13 residues. The CDR3 DNA sequence: TGTGCCAGCAGCTTACAGGCTGACACTGAAGCTTTCTTT. This encodes CASSLQADTEAFF.

Regarding this clonotype: With a much larger clone just one base away, this may be a read error. This rearrangement joins TRBV27 to TRBJ2-7, with 7 bases fitting TRBD1. The CDR3 extends over 16 amino acids. The germline V gene encodes CDR1 MNHEY and CDR2 SMNVEV (reference sequence). V shed 2 bases and J 3 bases; nucleotides not matched to a gene: 10. CDR3 sequence reads: CASSLPPDRVLYEQYF. The DNA for the CDR3 is TGTGCCAGCAGTTTACCCCCAGACAGGGTACTCTACGAGCAGTACTTC.

V usage is TRBV29-1 and J usage is TRBJ2-6; no reliable D call. Germline assignment: CDR1 SQVTM and CDR2 ANQGSEA. Trimming pared 6 bases from V and 0 bases from J, leaving 9 bases between. CDR3 length: 14 amino acids. CDR3 sequence reads: CSVKSSSGANVLTF. The CDR3 DNA follows: TGCAGCGTGAAATCGAGCTCTGGGGCCAACGTCCTGACTTTC.

This clonotype was seen many times. The V gene is TRBV6-1, the J gene TRBJ1-6, with no clear D. CDR3 size: 16 residues. CDR1 is MNHNS and CDR2 is SASEGT in the germline V gene. Trimming took off 2 bases at V and 5 bases at J, with 13 bases between the two ends. This chain's CDR3 is CASSELSPRNNSPLHF. The CDR3 DNA sequence: TGTGCCAGCAGTGAACTTTCCCCGAGGAATAATTCACCCCTCCACTTT.